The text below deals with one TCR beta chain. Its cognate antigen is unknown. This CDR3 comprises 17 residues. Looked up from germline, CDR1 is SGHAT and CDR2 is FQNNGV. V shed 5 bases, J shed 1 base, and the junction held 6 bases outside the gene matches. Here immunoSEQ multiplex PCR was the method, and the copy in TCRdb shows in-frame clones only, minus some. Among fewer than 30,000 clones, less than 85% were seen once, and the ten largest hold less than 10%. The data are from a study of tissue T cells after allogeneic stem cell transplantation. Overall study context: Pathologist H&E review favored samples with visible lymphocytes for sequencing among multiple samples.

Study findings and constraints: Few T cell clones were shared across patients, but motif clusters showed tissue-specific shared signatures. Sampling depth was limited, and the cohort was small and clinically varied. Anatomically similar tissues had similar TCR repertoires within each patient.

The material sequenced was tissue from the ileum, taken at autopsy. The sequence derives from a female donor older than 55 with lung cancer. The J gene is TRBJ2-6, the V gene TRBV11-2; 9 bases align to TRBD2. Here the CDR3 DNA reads TGTGCCAGCAGCCTCGAAGCGGGGGGTTCTGGGGCCAACGTCCTGACTTTC. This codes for CASSLEAGGSGANVLTF.